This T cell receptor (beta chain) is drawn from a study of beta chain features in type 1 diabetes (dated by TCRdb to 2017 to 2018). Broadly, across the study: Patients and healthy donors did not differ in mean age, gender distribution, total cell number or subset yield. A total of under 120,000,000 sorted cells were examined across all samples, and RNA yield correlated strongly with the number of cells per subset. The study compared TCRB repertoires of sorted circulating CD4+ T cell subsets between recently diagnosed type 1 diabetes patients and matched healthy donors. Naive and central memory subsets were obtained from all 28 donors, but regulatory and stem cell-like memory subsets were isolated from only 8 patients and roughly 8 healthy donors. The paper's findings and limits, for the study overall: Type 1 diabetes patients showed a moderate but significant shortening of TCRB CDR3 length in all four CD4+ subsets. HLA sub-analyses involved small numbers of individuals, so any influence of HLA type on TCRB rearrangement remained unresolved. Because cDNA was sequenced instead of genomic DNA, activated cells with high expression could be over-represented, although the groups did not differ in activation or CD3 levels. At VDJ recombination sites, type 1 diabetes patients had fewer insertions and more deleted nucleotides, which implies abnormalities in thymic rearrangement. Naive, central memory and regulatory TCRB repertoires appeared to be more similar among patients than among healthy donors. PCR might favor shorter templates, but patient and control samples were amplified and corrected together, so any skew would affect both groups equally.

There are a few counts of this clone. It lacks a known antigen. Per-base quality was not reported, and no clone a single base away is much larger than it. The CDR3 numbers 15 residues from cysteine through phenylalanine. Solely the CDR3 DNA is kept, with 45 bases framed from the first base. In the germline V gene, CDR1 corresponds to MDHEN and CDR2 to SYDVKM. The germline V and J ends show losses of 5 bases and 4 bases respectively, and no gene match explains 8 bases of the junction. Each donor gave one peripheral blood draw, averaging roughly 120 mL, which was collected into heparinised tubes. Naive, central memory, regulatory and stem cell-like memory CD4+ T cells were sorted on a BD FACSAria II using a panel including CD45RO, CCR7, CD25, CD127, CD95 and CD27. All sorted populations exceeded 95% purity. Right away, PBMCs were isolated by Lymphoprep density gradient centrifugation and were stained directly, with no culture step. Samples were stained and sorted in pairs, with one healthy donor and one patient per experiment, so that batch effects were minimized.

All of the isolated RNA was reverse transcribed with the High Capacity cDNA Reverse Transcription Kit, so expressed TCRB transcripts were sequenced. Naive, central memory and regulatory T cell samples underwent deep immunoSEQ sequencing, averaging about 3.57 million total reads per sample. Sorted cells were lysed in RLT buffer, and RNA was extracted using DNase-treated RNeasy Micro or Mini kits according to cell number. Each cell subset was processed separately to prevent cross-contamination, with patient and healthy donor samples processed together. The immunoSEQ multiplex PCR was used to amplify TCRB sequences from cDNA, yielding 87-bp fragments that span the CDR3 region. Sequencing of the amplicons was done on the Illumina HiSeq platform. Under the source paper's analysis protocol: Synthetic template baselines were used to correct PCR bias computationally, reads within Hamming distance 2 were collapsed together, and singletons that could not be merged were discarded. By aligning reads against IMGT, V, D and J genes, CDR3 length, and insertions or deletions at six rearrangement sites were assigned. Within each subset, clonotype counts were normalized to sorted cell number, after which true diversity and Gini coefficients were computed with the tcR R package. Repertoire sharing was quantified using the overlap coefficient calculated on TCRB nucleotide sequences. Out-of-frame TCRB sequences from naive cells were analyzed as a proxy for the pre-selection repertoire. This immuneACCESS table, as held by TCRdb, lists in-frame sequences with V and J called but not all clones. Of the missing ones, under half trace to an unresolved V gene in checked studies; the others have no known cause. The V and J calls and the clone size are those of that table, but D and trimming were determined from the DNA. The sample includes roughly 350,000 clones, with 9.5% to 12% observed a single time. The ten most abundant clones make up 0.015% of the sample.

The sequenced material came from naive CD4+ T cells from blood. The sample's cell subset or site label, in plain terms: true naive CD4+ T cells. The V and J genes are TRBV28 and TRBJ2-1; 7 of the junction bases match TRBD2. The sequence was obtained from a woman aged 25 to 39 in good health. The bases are TGTGCCAGCAGTCCCCCCGCGGGGGATTACAATGAGCAGTTCTTC. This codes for CASSPPAGDYNEQFF.